The 23 T cell receptor beta chains given below trace back to one sample, sequenced in a study of OX40 agonist ivuxolimab in advanced cancers. This table comes from immunoSEQ multiplex PCR, and its TCRdb copy is limited to in-frame clones, with some not included. The sample includes fewer than 40,000 clones, 65% to 90% of them seen just once. Sequenced material: CD4+ or CD8+ T cells sorted from blood, taken in a trial of the OX40 agonist ivuxolimab. All receptors come from an adult with an advanced solid tumor such as melanoma, head and neck, liver or kidney cancer.

The chain joins TRBV11-2 to TRBJ1-1; possibly TRBD1 for D (5 bases). V gave up 2 bases and J gave up 1 base, with 8 bases separating them. CDR1 is SGHAT and CDR2 is FQNNGV in the germline V gene. The CDR3 spans 14 residues. The CDR3, as DNA: TGTGCCAGCAGCTTAACGGGGGGGAACACTGAAGCTTTCTTT. Amino acid sequence: CASSLTGGNTEAFF.

This clone has more than one count but fewer than ten. This sequence joins TRBV5-1 and TRBJ2-7; D is unresolved. The V end was cut by 2 bases, the J end by 4 bases, with 7 bases between. The length of the CDR3 is 12 residues. Germline-derived CDR1 and CDR2 are SGHRS and YFSETQ. The CDR3 is CASSFRGYEQYF. CDR3 bases: TGCGCCAGCAGCTTTAGAGGTTACGAGCAGTACTTC.

The rearrangement uses TRBV20-1 and TRBJ2-1; D is ambiguous. This CDR3 is built from 10 residues. The ends were cut back, 6 bases at V and 6 bases at J, with 6 bases in the middle. Germline CDR1 is DFQATT and CDR2 is SNEGSKA (reference sequence). In nucleotides, the CDR3 is TGCAGTGCCCGATCCAATGAGCAGTTCTTC. It specifies CSARSNEQFF.

The chain combines TRBV6-6 with TRBJ1-3; 7 bases line up with TRBD1. The germline V gene has CDR1 MNHNY and CDR2 SVGAGI (reference sequence). The J segment lost 2 bases and the V segment lost 3 bases, leaving 7 bases of the junction unmatched. This CDR3 comprises 16 residues. The CDR3 sequence is CASSYGTDYPGNTIYF. The CDR3 DNA reads as TGTGCCAGCAGTTATGGGACAGATTATCCTGGAAACACCATATATTTT.

The rearrangement links TRBV20-1 to TRBJ2-1, with D perhaps given as TRBD1 or TRBD2 (5 bases each). Germline V gene sequence: CDR1 DFQATT, CDR2 SNEGSKA (reference sequence). CDR3 length equals 11 residues. V lost 6 bases and J 8 bases, leaving 11 bases between the germline ends. CDR3 region: CSAGAGDEQFF. The CDR3 bases are TGCAGTGCAGGGGCCGGGGATGAGCAGTTCTTC.

The gene calls are TRBV27 and TRBJ2-7; 10 bases are shared with TRBD2. The CDR3 totals 15 residues. Germline V gene data show CDR1 as MNHEY and CDR2 as SMNVEV (reference sequence). J lost 4 bases, V lost 5 bases, and 8 bases had no gene match. CDR3 loop: CASSQSLAGRYEQYF. The CDR3 DNA is TGTGCCAGCAGTCAATCACTAGCGGGAAGATACGAGCAGTACTTC.

V gene TRBV4-2 combines with J gene TRBJ2-2; D remains unclear. Germline CDR1 is LGHNA and CDR2 is YNFKEQ. This CDR3 region has 12 residues. V lost 2 bases to trimming and J lost 8 bases, with 6 bases between them. The CDR3 is CASSQTAGELFF. The CDR3 DNA reads as TGTGCCAGCAGCCAAACAGCGGGGGAGCTGTTTTTT.

This clone came up once. The V and J genes are TRBV11-1 and TRBJ2-1; 7 positions match TRBD2. Germline values: CDR1 SGHAT, CDR2 FQDESV (reference sequence). The CDR3 contains 16 residues. V shed 6 bases and J 7 bases; nucleotides not matched to a gene: 15. The CDR3 bases are TGTGCCAGCAGGACTGGGGCGGGAGAACTCTATAATGAGCAGTTCTTC. Translation: CASRTGAGELYNEQFF.

The table lists this clone with a count of one. This chain connects TRBV4-1 to TRBJ2-1; TRBD1 or TRBD2 may be the D gene (6 bases each). Germline lookup yields CDR1 MGHRA and CDR2 YSYEKL. The CDR3 loop spans 16 amino acids. V gave up 4 bases and J gave up 3 bases, with 16 bases separating them. CDR3 in DNA: TGCGCCAGCAGCCCAAGTGGGGGGCTCAGCTACAATGAGCAGTTCTTC. Translating gives CASSPSGGLSYNEQFF.

V usage is TRBV7-9 and J usage is TRBJ2-1; D may match TRBD1 or TRBD2 (5 bases each). V was pared by 3 bases and J by 5 bases, with 20 bases between. The CDR3 has 17 residues. Germline V gene lookup returns CDR1 SEHNR and CDR2 FQNEAQ (reference sequence). The CDR3 bases are TGTGCCAGCAGCTTTCAGGGTTGGCCTAGAGGGGACAATGAGCAGTTCTTC. This codes for CASSFQGWPRGDNEQFF.

This rearrangement joins TRBV25-1 to TRBJ2-7; possible D gene TRBD1, 5 bases. Germline CDR1 and CDR2: MGHDK and SYGVNS. CDR3 length equals 13 residues. The V end was cut by 7 bases, the J end by 0 bases, with 10 bases between. DNA of the CDR3: TGTGCCAGCATTGACAGATACTCCTACGAGCAGTACTTC. It is translated as CASIDRYSYEQYF.

The V and J genes are TRBV5-5 and TRBJ1-5; D not certain. With 4 bases removed from V and 4 bases from J, the gap between germline ends came to 12 bases. The CDR3 has 14 amino acids. Germline lookup yields CDR1 SGHKS and CDR2 YYEKEE (reference sequence). The CDR3 protein is CASSESSPNQPQHF. The CDR3 DNA reads as TGTGCCAGCAGCGAAAGTTCACCTAATCAGCCCCAGCATTTT. The whole variable domain, remainder taken from reference TRBV5-5 and TRBJ1-5, is DAGVTQSPTHLIKTRGQQVTLRCSPISGHKSVSWYQQVLGQGPQFIFQYYEKEERGRGNFPDRFSARQFPNYSSELNVNALLLGDSALYLCASSESSPNQPQHFGDGTRLSIL.

The chain couples TRBV5-1 to TRBJ2-1, with D possibly TRBD1 on 6 matching bases. V was cut by 0 bases and J by 5 bases, with 12 bases left in between. The CDR3 consists of 15 residues. Germline CDR1 is SGHRS and CDR2 is YFSETQ. CDR3 sequence (DNA): TGCGCCAGCAGCTTGGATTTGGGACACAACAATGAGCAGTTCTTC. The encoded protein is CASSLDLGHNNEQFF.

The chain has TRBV28 and TRBJ1-1; TRBD1 aligns across 7 bases. V lost 10 bases to trimming and J lost 1 base; unmatched junction nucleotides: 21. Per germline, CDR1 MDHEN and CDR2 SYDVKM. This CDR3 spans 18 amino acids. CDR3 residues: CATLFRARMRGQNTEAFF. CDR3 bases: TGTGCCACCCTGTTTAGAGCGAGAATGAGGGGGCAGAACACTGAAGCTTTCTTT.

A single count supports this clone. This chain uses TRBV2 with TRBJ1-3; 7 bases map to TRBD1. The V gene's germline CDR1 is SNHLY and CDR2 FYNNEI. The CDR3 has 15 residues. J lost 2 bases, V lost 5 bases, and 6 bases had no gene match. The CDR3 reads CASSLDRTAGNTIYF. For the CDR3, the DNA is TGTGCCAGCAGTTTGGACAGGACAGCTGGAAACACCATATATTTT.

The chain uses TRBV5-1 and TRBJ2-3, with 8 bases matching TRBD1. Per the germline V gene, CDR1 is SGHRS and CDR2 is YFSETQ. Trimming cost V 1 base and J 4 bases; bases outside gene matches: 5. The CDR3 spans 15 residues. For the CDR3, the DNA is TGCGCCAGCAGCTTGAGAACAGGGGGGTCAGATACGCAGTATTTT. Its protein is CASSLRTGGSDTQYF.

This clone has more than one count but fewer than ten. A junction end diverges from the germline sequence, so it may reflect a read error. The chain couples TRBV2 to TRBJ1-2; D is undetermined. CDR1 and CDR2 from the germline V gene are SNHLY and FYNNEI. The CDR3 loop spans 11 amino acids. CDR3 DNA sequence: TGTGCCAGGAAGGGTAACCATGGCTACACCTTC. Translated: CARKGNHGYTF.

This sequence joins TRBV14 and TRBJ1-1; TRBD1 is a possible D gene (5 bases). V was shortened by 3 bases and J by 10 bases, with 21 bases between the two germline ends. The germline V gene has CDR1 SGHDN and CDR2 FVKESK. The CDR3 loop spans 15 amino acids. CDR3 in DNA: TGTGCCAGCAGCCAGGGTCTAGACATCTTGCAGGGAGCTTTCTTT. It translates to CASSQGLDILQGAFF.

The chain combines TRBV6-5 with TRBJ2-7; a weak D match, TRBD1 (5 bases). The germline V gene encodes CDR1 MNHEY and CDR2 SVGAGI. There are 13 residues in the CDR3. Trimming removed 2 bases from V and 5 bases from J, with 10 bases in between. The CDR3 sequence is CASSYGQGDEQYF. The CDR3 DNA sequence: TGTGCCAGCAGTTACGGGCAGGGTGACGAGCAGTACTTC.

The chain employs TRBV28 and TRBJ2-5; D may correspond to TRBD1 or TRBD2 (6 bases each). Trimming shortened V by 5 bases and J by 5 bases, and 21 bases separated the two germline ends. CDR3 length equals 16 residues. Germline CDR1 is MDHEN and CDR2 is SYDVKM. CDR3 protein: CASSPTVGGFRETQYF. The CDR3 nucleotides read TGTGCCAGCAGTCCCACCGTAGGGGGGTTTCGGGAGACCCAGTACTTC.

The chain combines TRBV28 with TRBJ1-5; D ambiguous. Trimming took off 4 bases at V and 0 bases at J, with 7 bases between the two ends. The CDR3 consists of 14 residues. Germline CDR1 and CDR2: MDHEN and SYDVKM. The CDR3 region is CASSWNLSNQPQHF. CDR3 DNA sequence: TGTGCCAGCAGTTGGAATCTTAGCAATCAGCCCCAGCATTTT.

This clone was seen a handful of times. The chain is built from TRBV9 and TRBJ1-2, with TRBD1 matching 7 bases. CDR1 and CDR2 (germline): SGDLS, YYNGEE. J lost 4 bases, V lost 4 bases, and 7 bases had no gene match. This CDR3 contains 14 residues. CDR3 coding DNA: TGTGCCAGCAGCCATAGCCGGGACAGCTATGGCTACACCTTC. Translation gives CASSHSRDSYGYTF.

The gene calls are TRBV2 and TRBJ2-1, with D possibly matching TRBD1 (5 bases). Germline values: CDR1 SNHLY, CDR2 FYNNEI. This CDR3 is built from 13 residues. Trimming left V 10 bases short and J 1 base short, with 11 bases between. The CDR3 DNA is TGTGCCACCCAAAGGGGTTCCTACAATGAGCAGTTCTTC. Translated, it gives CATQRGSYNEQFF.